A single T cell receptor beta chain is shown here with its context. What it binds is not known. The data were taken from a study of T cells in localized non-small cell lung cancer. TCRdb's table, derived via immunoSEQ multiplex PCR, lists solely in-frame clones and lacks some. The table records about 24,000 clones, 80% to 85% of them present only once. Overall study results and limits: Median detection of top 100 tumor clones in adjacent lung was approximately 50 clones.

The ends were cut back, 6 bases at V and 0 bases at J, with 17 bases in the middle. CDR3 length: 15 residues. Germline assignment: CDR1 SQVTM and CDR2 ANQGSEA. The sequencing here drew on PBMCs, taken before any cancer treatment. The chain has TRBV29-1 and TRBJ1-1; D gene uncertain. This clonotype was obtained from a man aged 35-75 years with stage II lung adenocarcinoma. CDR3 sequence (DNA): TGCAGCGTCGTTTTAGCAGGCGATATGAACACTGAAGCTTTCTTT. It translates to CSVVLAGDMNTEAFF.